The 9 T cell receptor beta chains listed next were all sequenced from one sample in a study of blood T cells in healthy people across ages. Then a second PCR, running roughly 7 to 11 cycles, was carried out with a sample-barcoded 5' primer and a J-beta primer mix. TCRdb analysed the 5' RACE reads with MiXCR anew, one entry per CDR3 protein. The sample has about 1.1 million distinct CDR3 sequences; about two fifths are singletons. Sequencing was carried out using blood. These receptors were obtained from a man aged 18-30 years in good health.

This clonotype occurred a few times. The V call is TRBV9, the J call TRBJ2-7; D is uncertain. The CDR3 consists of 14 residues. Germline CDR1 and CDR2: SGDLS and YYNGEE. V was shortened by 0 bases and J by 2 bases, with 9 bases between the two germline ends. The CDR3 sequence is CASSVGVVAYEQYF. DNA for the CDR3: TGTGCCAGCAGCGTAGGCGTTGTCGCCTACGAGCAGTACTTC.

The chain links TRBV4-3 to TRBJ1-2; 9 bases align to TRBD1. The CDR3 extends over 16 amino acids. V dropped 0 bases and J dropped 4; count of bases not matched to a gene: 6. Germline V gene sequence: CDR1 LGHNA, CDR2 YSLEER. The CDR3 DNA is TGCGCCAGCAGCCAAGAAGGACAGGGGAATACCTATGGCTACACCTTC. Its protein is CASSQEGQGNTYGYTF.

The chain joins TRBV27 to TRBJ1-1, with D possibly matching TRBD1 (5 bases). CDR1 is MNHEY, CDR2 SMNVEV, per germline (reference sequence). This CDR3 contains 15 residues. The V end was cut by 6 bases, the J end by 1 base, with 15 bases between. The CDR3, as DNA: TGTGCCAGCAGCCCTAGTGGGACTGCGAACACTGAAGCTTTCTTT. This sequence encodes CASSPSGTANTEAFF.

This chain joins TRBV7-9 and TRBJ1-1, with 7 nucleotides matching TRBD1. CDR1 and CDR2 (germline): SEHNR, FQNEAQ (reference sequence). This CDR3 is 15 amino acids long. V trimming: 1 base; J trimming: 6 bases; junction bases outside the gene matches: 8. In nucleotides, the CDR3 is TGTGCCAGCAGCTTAGTGATGACAGGGAGCCCTGAAGCTTTCTTT. It translates to CASSLVMTGSPEAFF. Looking up the rest from reference TRBV7-9 and TRBJ1-1 gives the full variable domain: DTGVSQNPRHKITKRGQNVTFRCDPISEHNRLYWYRQTLGQGPEFLTYFQNEAQLEKSRLLSDRFSAERPKGSFSTLEIQRTEQGDSAMYLCASSLVMTGSPEAFFGQGTRLTVV.

This chain connects TRBV4-2 to TRBJ2-7, with D perhaps being TRBD1 or TRBD2 (6 bases each). CDR3 length: 16 amino acids. CDR1 is LGHNA, CDR2 YNFKEQ, per germline. V gave up 0 bases and J gave up 0 bases, with 12 bases separating them. The CDR3 DNA reads TGTGCCAGCAGCCAAGAGAAGGGGGGCTACTCCTACGAGCAGTACTTC. Protein: CASSQEKGGYSYEQYF.

CDR3 coding DNA: TGCAGTGTTCCGGGACTAGCGGGGGGGGATGAGCAGTTCTTC. Amino acids: CSVPGLAGGDEQFF. V usage is TRBV20-1 and J usage is TRBJ2-1; TRBD2 matches 16 bases. V was clipped by 7 bases and J by 8 bases; unmatched bases: 5. This CDR3 is built from 14 residues. CDR1 DFQATT and CDR2 SNEGSKA come from the germline V gene (reference sequence).

Remarks on this clonotype: It may be a read error: a sequence one base away is much more abundant. The chain uses TRBV6-5 and TRBJ2-7; D may be TRBD1 (6 bases). Near its end, the DNA agrees better with TRBJ2-1, so the J call may be wrong. The CDR3 runs to 12 residues. Per germline, CDR1 MNHEY and CDR2 SVGAGI. CDR3 protein: CASTTGFNEQFF. The DNA for the CDR3 is TGTGCCAGCACCACAGGGTTCAACGAGCAGTTCTTC.

This clonotype was counted only a few times. This rearrangement joins TRBV28 to TRBJ1-2; TRBD1 is a possible D gene (6 bases). The V end lost 5 bases, the J end lost 1 base, and 17 bases lay between the germline ends. Germline lookup yields CDR1 MDHEN and CDR2 SYDVKM. CDR3 length equals 16 residues. The CDR3 here is CASSAEGGWRNYGYTF. CDR3 in DNA: TGTGCCAGCAGTGCCGAAGGGGGGTGGCGTAACTATGGCTACACCTTC.

This clonotype was seen only a few times. The chain joins TRBV6-6 to TRBJ1-1; possibly TRBD1 for D (5 bases). This CDR3 region has 17 residues. Trimming removed 2 bases at V and 1 base at J, with 17 bases between. CDR1 is MNHNY and CDR2 is SVGAGI in the germline V gene (reference sequence). CDR3 in DNA: TGTGCCAGCAGTTACGGTCGAGGGGACCATCAGAACACTGAAGCTTTCTTT. This sequence encodes CASSYGRGDHQNTEAFF.